This T cell receptor (beta chain) was observed in a study of yellow fever vaccine responses in identical twins. As for this clonotype: The antigen remains unidentified.

TCRdb redid the calling of the RT-PCR reads with MiXCR, one entry per CDR3 protein. Here the sample spans 15,000 to 20,000 distinct CDR3 sequences, approximately 82% being singletons. General study findings and limits: The authors reported partly convergent, partly personalized vaccine responses in identical twins.

In germline, CDR1 is SGHNT, CDR2 YENEEA. This CDR3 is built from 13 residues. V dropped 5 bases and J dropped 0 bases, with 8 bases sitting between them. J is TRBJ2-7 and V is TRBV11-3; a possible D gene is TRBD2 (6 bases). The clonotype comes from a young woman who received the yellow fever vaccine. The material was T cells from blood (PBMCs), unsorted or a sorted subset (not recorded which), obtained before or after yellow fever vaccination (not recorded which). CDR3 in DNA: TGTGCCAGCAGCCCCGGGAGCTCCTACGAGCAGTACTTC. Translating gives CASSPGSSYEQYF. The full variable domain, its missing parts supplied by reference TRBV11-3 and TRBJ2-7, is EAGVVQSPRYKIIEKKQPVAFWCNPISGHNTLYWYLQNLGQGPELLIRYENEEAVDDSQLPKDRFSAERLKGVDSTLKIQPAELGDSAVYLCASSPGSSYEQYFGPGTRLTVT.